This T cell receptor beta chain appears in the sequencing data of a study of OX40 agonist ivuxolimab in advanced cancers. In the study overall: The study treated patients with ivuxolimab, an agonistic anti-OX40 (CD134) antibody. Those treated in dose escalation had hepatocellular carcinoma, melanoma, renal cell cancer or head and neck cancer. Having had anti-PD-1, anti-PD-L1 or anti-CTLA-4 therapy before was allowed, and approximately 40% had some.

Any history of autoimmune disease or systemic immunosuppression disqualified patients. Concerning this clone itself: The junction shows a germline mismatch at one end, possibly a read error.

The CDR3 runs to 14 residues. Germline lookup yields CDR1 KGHSH and CDR2 LQKENI. The data were produced by immunoSEQ multiplex PCR, yet TCRdb's version contains in-frame clones alone and is incomplete. Of 25,000 to 35,000 clones in the sample, approximately 88% were seen once. The receptor's source is an adult with an advanced solid tumor such as melanoma, head and neck, liver or kidney cancer. The sample in question was CD4+ or CD8+ T cells sorted from blood, obtained in a trial of the OX40 agonist ivuxolimab. The rearrangement uses TRBV18 and TRBJ2-3; D is uncertain. CDR3 nucleotide sequence: TGTGCCAACTCAAGGGCAGGTTACACAGATACGCAGTATTTT. Translated, it gives CANSRAGYTDTQYF.